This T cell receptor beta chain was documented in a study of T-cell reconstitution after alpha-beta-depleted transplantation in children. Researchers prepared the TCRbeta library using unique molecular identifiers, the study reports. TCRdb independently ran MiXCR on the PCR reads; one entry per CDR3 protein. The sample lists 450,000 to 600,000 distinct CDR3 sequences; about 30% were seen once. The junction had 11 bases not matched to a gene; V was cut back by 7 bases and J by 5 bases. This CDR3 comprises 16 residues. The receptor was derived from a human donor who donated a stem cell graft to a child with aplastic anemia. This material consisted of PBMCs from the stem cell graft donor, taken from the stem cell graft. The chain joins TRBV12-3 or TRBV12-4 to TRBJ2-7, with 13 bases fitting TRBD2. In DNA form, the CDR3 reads TGTGCCAGCATCCCCGATGGACTAGCGGGGGAGGACGAGCAGTACTTC. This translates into CASIPDGLAGEDEQYF.